This TCR beta chain was retrieved from a study of blood T cell repertoires in COVID-19. Study-level information: Italy, Spain and the United States were the sources of the convalescent and acute COVID-19 samples. From T cells, B-cell-depleted T cells, or PBMCs came the material, which was cDNA or gDNA.

Authors' methods: By means of reference gene primer amplification, nucleated cell counts were estimated. TCRdb keeps only in-frame clones here, not all; method: immunoSEQ multiplex PCR. V and J calls and clone size follow that table, whereas D and trimming were derived from the DNA. This repertoire shows about 53,000 clones, approximately 82% found once; its top ten account for 14% to 15%. The CDR3 spans 13 residues. V lost 6 bases to trimming and J lost 1 base, with 9 bases between them. Germline V CDR1 and CDR2: SEHNR, FQNEAQ (reference sequence). The receptor comes from a human donor in a cohort sampled during active COVID-19. The chain joins TRBV7-9 to TRBJ2-5, with D possibly TRBD1 on 6 matching bases. Sample: peripheral blood. CDR3 loop: CASRLGAQETQYF. CDR3 coding DNA: TGTGCCAGCAGATTGGGGGCCCAAGAGACCCAGTACTTC.